The clone carrying this TCR beta chain appeared a single time. The data derive from a study of cytomegalovirus exposure and HLA in healthy donors. The CDR3 contains 14 residues. The J segment lost 5 bases and the V segment lost 4 bases, leaving 5 bases of the junction unmatched. Germline V gene data show CDR1 as MNHEY and CDR2 as SMNVEV (reference sequence). PCR employed 60 Vbeta and 13 Jbeta primers. Sequencing used immunoSEQ multiplex PCR; TCRdb keeps in-frame clones, though not all of them. The table lists about 140,000 clones, about 80% of them singletons. V usage is TRBV27 and J usage is TRBJ2-5; 9 positions match TRBD1. The clonotype was recovered from a woman aged 55-69 years in good health and CMV-seropositive. Input material: PBMCs. CDR3 DNA: TGTGCCAGCAGTTACAGGGGGCGGTGGGAGACCCAGTACTTC. The encoded protein is CASSYRGRWETQYF.